These T cell receptor beta chains were read from a single sample in a study of identical twins. Each CDR3 protein gets one entry after TCRdb re-called the 5' RACE reads with MiXCR. The sample has about 470,000 distinct CDR3 sequences, 20% to 25% seen once. The data were also submitted as part of a second study, on T cells expressing NK-cell markers.

The sequencing input was CD4+ T cells sorted from blood. The receptor source for this set is a woman aged 18-29 years in good health. Each CDR3 is given without its conserved first and last residue. Rows give clone size only sometimes, using once, few, many, or a class for an expanded clone.

abundance: few; v_gene: TRBV12-3/TRBV12-4; j_gene: TRBJ2-7; CDR3aa: ASSLGRNFYEQY
abundance: NA; v_gene: TRBV21-1; j_gene: TRBJ2-5; CDR3aa: ASSTTVRRDQETQY
abundance: NA; v_gene: TRBV10-2; j_gene: TRBJ2-7; CDR3aa: ASTWDFTYEQY
abundance: NA; v_gene: TRBV12-3/TRBV12-4; j_gene: TRBJ1-5; CDR3aa: ASSLAGALNQPQH
abundance: NA; v_gene: TRBV24-1; j_gene: TRBJ2-6; CDR3aa: ATSPRSGANVLT
abundance: NA; v_gene: TRBV6-1; j_gene: TRBJ2-4; CDR3aa: ASRTLLIAKNIQY
abundance: few; v_gene: TRBV12-5; j_gene: TRBJ2-1; CDR3aa: ASGLLAGEVSEQF
abundance: NA; v_gene: TRBV3-1; j_gene: TRBJ2-1; CDR3aa: ASSQEGSGRINEQF
abundance: few; v_gene: TRBV10-3; j_gene: TRBJ2-1; CDR3aa: AISPGTSGNEQF
abundance: NA; v_gene: TRBV6-5; j_gene: TRBJ1-1; CDR3aa: ASSYEAGGTEAF
abundance: few; v_gene: TRBV2; j_gene: TRBJ2-7; CDR3aa: ASSLQGVGEQY